These T cell receptor beta chains were read from a single sample in a study of blood T cell repertoires in COVID-19. This table comes from immunoSEQ multiplex PCR, and its TCRdb copy is limited to in-frame clones, with some not included. The sample holds 95,000 to 110,000 clones, roughly nine tenths seen once. The sequenced material came from peripheral blood. Every receptor here comes from a human donor in a cohort sampled during active COVID-19. Each CDR3 is given with its conserved first and last residue. D genes are given only for firm matches. Size is omitted from some rows. Given values are once, few, many or a class for expanded clones.

D: TRBD2; V: TRBV9; size: .; J: TRBJ2-1; CDR3: CASSDPGGASGNNEQFF; DNA: TGTGCCAGCAGCGATCCCGGCGGGGCTAGCGGGAACAATGAGCAGTTCTTC
D: .; V: TRBV9; size: .; J: TRBJ2-2; CDR3: CASSVEGAPNTGELFF; DNA: TGTGCCAGCAGCGTAGAAGGGGCCCCGAACACCGGGGAGCTGTTTTTT
D: TRBD1; V: TRBV29-1; size: .; J: TRBJ1-1; CDR3: CSVGGVTGGFNTEAFF; DNA: TGCAGCGTGGGGGGCGTGACAGGGGGTTTCAACACTGAAGCTTTCTTT
D: .; V: TRBV4-3; size: .; J: TRBJ1-6; CDR3: CASSQGTDYYNSPLHF; DNA: TGCGCCAGCAGCCAAGGGACAGATTACTATAATTCACCCCTCCACTTT
D: .; V: TRBV28; size: .; J: TRBJ1-1; CDR3: CASSPFNTEAFF; DNA: TGTGCCAGCAGCCCCTTTAACACTGAAGCTTTCTTT
D: TRBD1; V: TRBV2; size: .; J: TRBJ1-5; CDR3: CASRGTGGGLQPQHF; DNA: TGTGCCAGCAGGGGGACAGGGGGCGGATTACAGCCCCAGCATTTT
D: .; V: TRBV7-6; size: .; J: TRBJ2-7; CDR3: CASSSGVYEQYF; DNA: TGTGCCAGCAGCTCAGGGGTATACGAGCAGTACTTC
D: TRBD2; V: TRBV5-1; size: .; J: TRBJ2-7; CDR3: CASSRGLAGGDEQYF; DNA: TGCGCCAGCAGTCGGGGACTAGCGGGAGGTGACGAGCAGTACTTC
D: .; V: TRBV7-9; size: .; J: TRBJ2-7; CDR3: CASSSYVYEQYF; DNA: TGTGCCAGCAGCTCTTATGTATACGAGCAGTACTTC
D: .; V: TRBV7-2; size: .; J: TRBJ1-4; CDR3: CASSPSQGYEKLFF; DNA: TGTGCCAGCAGCCCCTCCCAGGGATACGAAAAACTGTTTTTT
D: TRBD2; V: TRBV27; size: .; J: TRBJ2-3; CDR3: CASSSQPGLASDTQYF; DNA: TGTGCCAGCAGTTCCCAACCGGGACTAGCATCCGATACGCAGTATTTT
D: .; V: TRBV2; size: .; J: TRBJ1-5; CDR3: CASSEGHNSNQPQHF; DNA: TGTGCCAGCAGTGAAGGACATAATAGCAATCAGCCCCAGCATTTT
D: .; V: TRBV29-1; size: .; J: TRBJ2-7; CDR3: CSAGVGAEQYF; DNA: TGCAGCGCCGGGGTGGGGGCCGAGCAGTACTTC
D: TRBD1; V: TRBV19; size: few; J: TRBJ1-1; CDR3: CASSLDRGGTEAFF; DNA: TGTGCCAGTAGTTTGGACAGGGGAGGCACTGAAGCTTTCTTT
D: .; V: TRBV27; size: .; J: TRBJ1-3; CDR3: CASSPMGARNTIYF; DNA: TGTGCCAGCAGTCCTATGGGGGCCCGGAACACCATATATTTT
D: .; V: TRBV3-1/TRBV3-2; size: .; J: TRBJ1-1; CDR3: CASSLGQLNTEAFF; DNA: TGTGCCAGCAGCCTAGGACAGCTGAACACTGAAGCTTTCTTT
D: .; V: TRBV7-9; size: .; J: TRBJ2-1; CDR3: CALTGDGTYNEQFF; DNA: TGTGCCTTAACGGGGGACGGAACCTACAATGAGCAGTTCTTC
D: .; V: TRBV2; size: .; J: TRBJ1-2; CDR3: CASSKRGGYGYTF; DNA: TGTGCCAGCAGTAAGAGAGGAGGGTATGGCTACACCTTC
D: TRBD2; V: TRBV7-7; size: .; J: TRBJ2-1; CDR3: CASSVGRLPNEQFF; DNA: TGTGCCAGCAGCGTCGGGAGGCTTCCCAATGAGCAGTTCTTC
D: TRBD2; V: TRBV28; size: .; J: TRBJ2-1; CDR3: CASSRPGLAGGIMNEQFF; DNA: TGTGCCAGCAGTCGTCCGGGACTAGCGGGAGGGATTATGAATGAGCAGTTCTTC
D: .; V: TRBV2; size: .; J: TRBJ1-2; CDR3: CASIGDNYGYTF; DNA: TGTGCCAGCATAGGGGATAACTATGGCTACACCTTC
D: TRBD1; V: TRBV14; size: .; J: TRBJ1-2; CDR3: CASSQGQLKVGYGYTF; DNA: TGTGCCAGCAGCCAGGGACAGTTAAAGGTTGGCTATGGCTACACCTTC
D: TRBD1; V: TRBV6-5; size: .; J: TRBJ1-6; CDR3: CASKVQGAFGALHF; DNA: TGTGCCAGCAAAGTACAGGGGGCCTTTGGGGCCCTCCACTTT
D: TRBD2; V: TRBV9; size: .; J: TRBJ2-7; CDR3: CASSVGTSGTYEQYF; DNA: TGTGCCAGCAGCGTAGGGACTAGCGGTACCTACGAGCAGTACTTC
D: .; V: TRBV7-9; size: .; J: TRBJ2-2; CDR3: CASSFFQSTGELFF; DNA: TGTGCCAGCAGCTTCTTCCAGTCCACCGGGGAGCTGTTTTTT
D: TRBD1; V: TRBV5-6; size: once; J: TRBJ1-2; CDR3: CASSIGTAYGYTF; DNA: TGTGCCAGCAGCATTGGGACAGCCTATGGCTACACCTTC
D: TRBD1; V: TRBV14; size: medium-sized; J: TRBJ1-1; CDR3: CASSSQGALNTEAFF; DNA: TGTGCCAGCAGCTCGCAGGGGGCCCTGAACACTGAAGCTTTCTTT
D: .; V: TRBV6-2/TRBV6-3; size: .; J: TRBJ2-7; CDR3: CASSYSRREQHF; DNA: TGTGCCAGCAGTTACTCGAGGAGGGAGCAGCACTTC
D: TRBD1; V: TRBV13; size: once; J: TRBJ2-2; CDR3: CASPKQGADTGELFF; DNA: TGTGCCAGCCCCAAACAGGGGGCGGACACCGGGGAGCTGTTTTTT